The subject of this entry is one T cell receptor beta chain. Its antigen is currently unknown. The germline V gene has CDR1 MDHEN and CDR2 SYDVKM. The CDR3 totals 15 residues. V dropped 3 bases and J dropped 0; count of bases not matched to a gene: 3. The sample comes from a study of CD4 T cells in relation to SARS-CoV-2 and coronaviruses. Study as a whole: PBMCs were cultured with antigen for nine to eleven days before TCR beta sequencing.

Before the COVID-19 pandemic, during about 2011-2019, CD4+ T cells were taken from unexposed donors. Isolation of CD4+ T cells took place after around eleven days in culture. The assay was immunoSEQ multiplex PCR, and TCRdb's table has in-frame clones only and misses some. The data hold about 29,000 clones, with about three quarters observed a single time. Sequenced input: CD4+ T cells from PBMCs, cultured in vitro. This chain connects TRBV28 to TRBJ2-3; TRBD1 matches at 7 bases. The TCR originated in a human donor in good health. CDR3 amino acids: CASSFPGQSTDTQYF. For the CDR3, the DNA is TGTGCCAGCAGTTTCCCGGGACAGAGCACAGATACGCAGTATTTT.